This TCR beta chain was observed in a study of CD8 T cells in Susac syndrome. RNA, at roughly 0.45 to 1 ug, was reverse transcribed with random hexamers. Across 54 Vbeta and 13 Jbeta, immunoSEQ multiplex PCR amplified TCR beta CDR3. TCRdb used MiXCR to reprocess the immunoSEQ multiplex PCR reads, holding one entry per CDR3 protein. Found here are 140,000 to 150,000 distinct CDR3 sequences, 85% to 95% of them singletons; the top ten hold approximately 0.11%. The sequence came from a human donor with multiple sclerosis. Sequencing used CD4+ T cells from PBMCs.

CDR3 protein: CASKDRMNTEAFF. The CDR3 DNA sequence: TGTGCCAGCAAGGACAGGATGAACACTGAAGCTTTCTTT. The V gene is TRBV2, the J gene TRBJ1-1, with TRBD1 matching over 7 bases. The CDR3 spans 13 residues. Germline lookup yields CDR1 SNHLY and CDR2 FYNNEI. The ends lost 7 bases at V and 0 bases at J; junction bases unmatched: 2.